Each of the 7 T cell receptor beta chains below was sequenced from the same sample in a study of blood T cell repertoires in COVID-19. Sequencing was performed with immunoSEQ multiplex PCR; in TCRdb, only in-frame clones are kept and a portion is missing. The sample shows hundreds of thousands of clones, more than 75% of them seen only once. Sequenced sample: PBMCs or T cells enriched from blood (not recorded which). All receptors derive from a woman in her forties or fifties who had recovered from COVID-19.

In DNA, the CDR3 is TGTGCCAGCAGCTTGGGATGGACAGGGTCGAGGAACTATGGCTACACCTTC. As protein: CASSLGWTGSRNYGYTF. The chain recombines TRBV5-6 with TRBJ1-2; TRBD1 agrees at 8 bases. The CDR3 length is 17 residues. Germline CDR1 is SGHDT and CDR2 is YYEEEE. V dropped 0 bases and J dropped 2; count of bases not matched to a gene: 9. Supplemented by reference TRBV5-6 and TRBJ1-2, the full variable domain reads DAGVTQSPTHLIKTRGQQVTLRCSPKSGHDTVSWYQQALGQGPQFIFQYYEEEERQRGNFPDRFSGHQFPNYSSELNVNALLLGDSALYLCASSLGWTGSRNYGYTFGSGTRLTVV.

The chain carries TRBV19 and TRBJ1-2; 7 positions agree with TRBD1. The CDR3 is 14 residues long. V lost 10 bases, J lost 4 bases, and 12 bases stayed unmatched. Germline assignment: CDR1 LNHDA and CDR2 SQIVND (reference sequence). CDR3 loop: CATTLDRRSYGYTF. The CDR3 DNA reads TGTGCCACCACCCTGGACAGGAGAAGCTATGGCTACACCTTC. Based on the CDR3 plus reference TRBV19 and TRBJ1-2, the full variable domain is DGGITQSPKYLFRKEGQNVTLSCEQNLNHDAMYWYRQDPGQGLRLIYYSQIVNDFQKGDIAEGYSVSREKKESFPLTVTSAQKNPTAFYLCATTLDRRSYGYTFGSGTRLTVV.

This sequence joins TRBV30 and TRBJ2-3; weak D call: TRBD2 (6 bases). V was pared by 1 base and J by 6 bases, with 14 bases between. From germline, CDR1 is GTSNPN and CDR2 SVGIG (reference sequence). The CDR3 runs to 14 residues. CDR3 bases: TGTGCCTGGAGTGGCGGGAAGGGTGGTGATACGCAGTATTTT. Encoded protein: CAWSGGKGGDTQYF.

This chain's CDR3 is CAIMGTGGRGGTDTQYF. CDR3 nucleotide sequence: TGTGCCATCATGGGGACAGGGGGCCGGGGTGGCACAGATACGCAGTATTTT. The V and J genes are TRBV10-3 and TRBJ2-3; 12 bases agree with TRBD1. CDR1 and CDR2 from the germline V gene are ENHRY and SYGVKD. This CDR3 is 17 amino acids long. V shed 7 bases and J 1 base; nucleotides not matched to a gene: 9.

This rearrangement joins TRBV7-9 to TRBJ1-1; TRBD1 aligns across 9 bases. The CDR3 runs to 14 residues. Germline assignment: CDR1 SEHNR and CDR2 FQNEAQ (reference sequence). J lost 1 base, V lost 10 bases, and 7 bases had no gene match. CDR3 nucleotide sequence: TGTGCCACTATCCGGGACAGGGAGAACACTGAAGCTTTCTTT. Protein sequence: CATIRDRENTEAFF.

The V gene is TRBV10-3, the J gene TRBJ2-2; 10 bases map to TRBD2. Germline loops: CDR1 ENHRY, CDR2 SYGVKD. With V trimmed by 3 bases and J by 6 bases, 7 bases remained unmatched. This CDR3 region has 16 residues. CDR3 amino acids: CAISDYPSGSSGELFF. The CDR3 region has the DNA TGTGCCATCAGTGACTATCCTAGCGGGAGCTCCGGGGAGCTGTTTTTT.

Turning to this clone: One end of the junction fails to match germline, which may point to a read error. V is TRBV7-7 and J is TRBJ2-5, with a possible D match to TRBD1 (6 bases). CDR3 length: 15 residues. CDR1 SSHAT and CDR2 FNYEAQ come from the germline V gene (reference sequence). CDR3 DNA: TGTGCTAGCAGCCCAGGGCTATTAGGGGGAGAGACCCAGTACTTC. Translating gives CASSPGLLGGETQYF.